The source of this T cell receptor beta chain is a study of T cell responses to AZD1222 COVID-19 vaccine. Across the whole study: Second-dose timings of about 4 or about 12 weeks were pooled.

Study outcomes and limitations: Receipt of two AZD1222 doses was followed by a rise in Spike-specific TCR breadth and depth. Donors were largely white British and mainly female; clonal diversity was possibly underestimated.

Germline loops: CDR1 ENHRY, CDR2 SYGVKD. The CDR3 loop spans 11 amino acids. Trimming stripped 3 bases from V and 4 bases from J, with 4 bases between. Sequencing used immunoSEQ multiplex PCR; TCRdb keeps in-frame clones, though not all of them. The data contain about 150,000 clones, 75% to 95% of them singletons. Concerning this clone: Its antigen is unidentified.

Source: peripheral blood, taken on day 0 of AZD1222 vaccination. The sequence was collected from an adult in good health. The chain links TRBV10-3 to TRBJ2-7; D ambiguous. The CDR3 loop reads CAISDVYEQYF. The CDR3 DNA sequence: TGTGCCATCAGTGACGTATACGAGCAGTACTTC.